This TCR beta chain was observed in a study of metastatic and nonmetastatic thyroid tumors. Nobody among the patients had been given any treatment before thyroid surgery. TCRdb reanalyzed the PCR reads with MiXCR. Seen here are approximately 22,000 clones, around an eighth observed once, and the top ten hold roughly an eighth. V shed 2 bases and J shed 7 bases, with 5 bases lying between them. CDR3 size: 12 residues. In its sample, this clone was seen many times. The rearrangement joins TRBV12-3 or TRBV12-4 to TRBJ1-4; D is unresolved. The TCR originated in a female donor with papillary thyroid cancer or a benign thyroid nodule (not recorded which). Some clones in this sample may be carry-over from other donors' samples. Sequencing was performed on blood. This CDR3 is CASSLIPEKLFF. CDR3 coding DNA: TGTGCCAGCAGTTTAATCCCTGAAAAACTGTTTTTT.